The rows below give T cell receptor beta chains drawn from one sample of a study of CD8+ T cells in alopecia areata. Measured with immunoSEQ multiplex PCR; TCRdb has only the in-frame clones, and not every one. The table includes roughly 210,000 clones, approximately 45% detected once. Sequencing used CD4+ T cells sorted from blood, obtained between weeks 36 and 40, from a patient treated with tofacitinib. The receptors were gathered from a human donor with alopecia areata. The CDR3 runs from the conserved cysteine through the conserved F or W. A D gene is named only where the DNA matches it firmly. Not all rows give a size; the values are once, few, many and, for expanded clones, a class.

v_gene: TRBV19; j_gene: TRBJ2-3; abundance: .; d_gene: TRBD2; CDR3nt: TGTGCCAGTAGTATGGGTACTAGCGGGAGCACAGATACGCAGTATTTT; CDR3aa: CASSMGTSGSTDTQYF
v_gene: TRBV4-1; j_gene: TRBJ2-2; abundance: .; d_gene: .; CDR3nt: TGCGCCAGCAGCCAAGACGAGGCAGGCCGGATCACCGGGGAGCTGTTTTTT; CDR3aa: CASSQDEAGRITGELFF
v_gene: TRBV30; j_gene: TRBJ2-1; abundance: few; d_gene: TRBD2; CDR3nt: TGTGGGGGGACTAGCGGTCGGAGCTCCTACAATGAGCAGTTCTTC; CDR3aa: CGGTSGRSSYNEQFF
v_gene: TRBV10-3; j_gene: TRBJ2-3; abundance: .; d_gene: .; CDR3nt: TGTGCCATCAGAGGGGTCAGAGAAGGGTTAGGTACGCAGTATTTT; CDR3aa: CAIRGVREGLGTQYF
v_gene: TRBV29-1; j_gene: TRBJ2-3; abundance: .; d_gene: .; CDR3nt: TGCAGCGTTGGAGGGATGGACAGTTCACCTAGCACAGATACGCAGTATTTT; CDR3aa: CSVGGMDSSPSTDTQYF
v_gene: TRBV5-1; j_gene: TRBJ2-4; abundance: once; d_gene: .; CDR3nt: TGCGCCAGCAGCCCCGGGACTCCCTCCGGGATCAAAAACATTCAGTACTTC; CDR3aa: CASSPGTPSGIKNIQYF
v_gene: TRBV27; j_gene: TRBJ2-7; abundance: .; d_gene: .; CDR3nt: TGTGCCAGCAGTAAACTATTCACAGGGAACTCCTACGAGCAGTACTTC; CDR3aa: CASSKLFTGNSYEQYF
v_gene: TRBV5-4; j_gene: TRBJ2-1; abundance: .; d_gene: TRBD2; CDR3nt: TGTGCCAGCAGCTATGGGACTAGCGGGAAGTACAATGAGCAGTTCTTC; CDR3aa: CASSYGTSGKYNEQFF
v_gene: TRBV5-1; j_gene: TRBJ2-7; abundance: .; d_gene: TRBD2; CDR3nt: TGCGCCAGCAGCATAGCGGGAGGTCCCTACGAGCAGTACTTC; CDR3aa: CASSIAGGPYEQYF
v_gene: TRBV27; j_gene: TRBJ2-1; abundance: .; d_gene: TRBD1; CDR3nt: TGTGCCAGCAGTTTTGTGGGACAGCTTAACAATGAGCAGTTCTTC; CDR3aa: CASSFVGQLNNEQFF
v_gene: TRBV5-1; j_gene: TRBJ2-3; abundance: .; d_gene: TRBD2; CDR3nt: TGCGCCAGCATCATGGGGGCGGGAGGGCCGACAGATACGCAGTATTTT; CDR3aa: CASIMGAGGPTDTQYF
v_gene: TRBV6-6; j_gene: TRBJ1-1; abundance: .; d_gene: .; CDR3nt: TGTGCCAGCAAGTTACGTGGGGAGGGGAACACTGAAGCTTTCTTT; CDR3aa: CASKLRGEGNTEAFF
v_gene: TRBV7-3; j_gene: TRBJ1-1; abundance: .; d_gene: .; CDR3nt: TGTGCCAGCAGCTTAATTCCGGACACTGAAGCTTTCTTT; CDR3aa: CASSLIPDTEAFF